A selection of T cell receptor beta chains follows, all from one sample in a study of beta chain features in type 1 diabetes. The method was immunoSEQ multiplex PCR; TCRdb's version includes in-frame clones alone and lacks a portion of them. The sample holds a few hundred thousand clones, roughly 12% seen once. The sequenced material came from naive CD4+ T cells from blood. These receptors all stem from a young woman with type 1 diabetes. The CDR3 runs from the conserved cysteine through the conserved F or W. D genes are given only for firm matches. The size of a clone is reported for some rows only, either as once, few or many, or as a class for expanded clones.

TRBV4-3	TRBJ2-1	few	.	TGCGCCAGCAGCCAGGACGGGGGAAGTGAGCAGTTCTTC	CASSQDGGSEQFF
TRBV11-2	TRBJ2-2	few	TRBD1	TGTGCCAGCAGCCATCTACAGGGGCCCGTCGGGGAGCTGTTTTTT	CASSHLQGPVGELFF
TRBV30	TRBJ2-5	.	TRBD2	TGTGCCTGGAGTGTAGATGCTAGCGGCCAAGAGACCCAGTACTTC	CAWSVDASGQETQYF
TRBV6-1	TRBJ2-5	few	.	TGTGCCAGCCTCGTGGACAGTGAAGAGACCCAGTACTTC	CASLVDSEETQYF
TRBV5-1	TRBJ1-1	.	TRBD1	TGCGCCAGCAGCGTATCCGGGACAGCCTCTTCTTTCTTT	CASSVSGTASSFF
TRBV15	TRBJ1-2	few	.	TGTGCCACCAGCAGAGTCCTTGGGGCCATTTCTAACTATGGCTACACCTTC	CATSRVLGAISNYGYTF
TRBV6-5	TRBJ1-2	few	.	TGTGCCAGCAGCACCACCGGGCAGGGAAGCTATGGCTACACCTTC	CASSTTGQGSYGYTF
TRBV11-3	TRBJ2-1	few	TRBD2	TGTGCCAGCAGCTTCTTCGTAGTGCTAGCGGGTTCCTACAATGAGCAGTTCTTC	CASSFFVVLAGSYNEQFF
TRBV10-3	TRBJ2-1	.	.	TGTGCCATCAGAAGTGACTTCCTACAGGGTGAGCAGTTCTTC	CAIRSDFLQGEQFF
TRBV20-1	TRBJ1-1	.	.	TGCAGTGCCAGGGTGGGCACTGAAGCTTTCTTT	CSARVGTEAFF
TRBV5-4	TRBJ2-3	few	TRBD2	TGTGCCAGCAGCTTGGTACAGAGCGGGAGCGGGAATACGCAGTATTTT	CASSLVQSGSGNTQYF
TRBV2	TRBJ2-7	.	TRBD2	TGTGCCAGCAGGTTAGGTCTAGCGGCCCCTTCGGAGCAGTACTTC	CASRLGLAAPSEQYF
TRBV30	TRBJ1-2	few	TRBD1	TGTGCCTGGAGTACAGGGGTGGGGGGCTACACCTTC	CAWSTGVGGYTF
TRBV30	TRBJ2-7	.	TRBD2	TGTGCCTGGAGGCCCCCAACGGGAGCGGGGTCCGTGCAGTACTTC	CAWRPPTGAGSVQYF
TRBV19	TRBJ1-2	.	TRBD1	TGTGCCAGTACCCCCGGACCGGGACAGGGAGAGAGAGCGAGTGGCTACACCTTC	CASTPGPGQGERASGYTF
TRBV30	TRBJ2-7	few	.	TGTGCCTGGAGTGTACAAGTGACTGGCGAGCAGTACTTC	CAWSVQVTGEQYF
TRBV30	TRBJ2-7	few	TRBD1	TGTGCCTGGAGTCCCCCCCAGGGGGTAAAGCAGTACTTC	CAWSPPQGVKQYF
TRBV7-9	TRBJ1-1	few	.	TGTGCCAGCAGCCTTCAGGAGAACACTGAAGCTTTCTTT	CASSLQENTEAFF
TRBV9	TRBJ2-3	.	TRBD2	TGTGCCAGCAGCGTAGGCCCAGCGGGAGGGCCGGATACGCAGTATTTT	CASSVGPAGGPDTQYF
TRBV7-2	TRBJ2-3	.	TRBD2	TGTGCCAGCAGCTTGACTAGCAGAGATACGCAGTATTTT	CASSLTSRDTQYF
TRBV7-2	TRBJ2-5	.	.	TGTGCCAGCACCACTTGGAGAATAGAGACCCAGTACTTC	CASTTWRIETQYF
TRBV2	TRBJ1-5	.	.	TGTGCCAGCAGCCGGTCCAATCAGCCCCAGCATTTT	CASSRSNQPQHF
TRBV20-1	TRBJ1-1	few	.	TGCAGTGCTAGACCCGGGACTGAAGCTTTCTTT	CSARPGTEAFF
TRBV21-1	TRBJ1-4	few	.	TGTGCCAGCACCCCCGGACTTGGAGGTATTTCAAAGGAAAAACTGTTTTTT	CASTPGLGGISKEKLFF
TRBV5-1	TRBJ1-1	few	TRBD1	TGCGCCAGCAGCGCGGGACAGAGGACTGAAGCTTTCTTT	CASSAGQRTEAFF
TRBV7-2	TRBJ2-7	.	.	TGTGCCAGCAGCTTTGGGCAGGGGCCCTACGAGCAGTACTTC	CASSFGQGPYEQYF
TRBV6-1	TRBJ2-7	.	TRBD1	TGTGCCAGTGAGGCAGGGGGAAACGAGCAGTACTTC	CASEAGGNEQYF
TRBV18	TRBJ2-5	.	.	TGTGCCAGCTCACCACCAGGGACACAAGGTCCCCAGTACTTC	CASSPPGTQGPQYF
TRBV25-1	TRBJ1-3	few	TRBD1	TGTGCCAGCAGCCGGGACAGGGGGAGACCGAGCTCTGGAAACACCATATATTTT	CASSRDRGRPSSGNTIYF
TRBV9	TRBJ1-6	once	.	TGTGCCAGCAGCGTCAGGGGTTACAATTCACCCCTCCACTTT	CASSVRGYNSPLHF
TRBV4-1	TRBJ2-1	few	TRBD2	TGCGCCAGCAGCTTCTCACGGGGGAGGGCCTACAATGAGCAGTTCTTC	CASSFSRGRAYNEQFF
TRBV4-2	TRBJ2-7	.	.	TGTGCCAGCAGCCAAGCTATGGGCCCGAGCTCCTACGAGCAGTACTTC	CASSQAMGPSSYEQYF
TRBV4-1	TRBJ1-2	few	.	TGCGCCAGCAGCCAGGGCCTCCGGGACACATTCTATGGCTACACCTTC	CASSQGLRDTFYGYTF
TRBV28	TRBJ2-5	.	TRBD2	TGTGCCAGCTCTCCCCCGGCTAGCGGGAGGATGAGGGAGACCCAGTACTTC	CASSPPASGRMRETQYF
TRBV18	TRBJ1-5	.	.	TGCAGCGGGGGGGGCCAGCCCCAGCATTTT	CSGGGQPQHF
TRBV10-3	TRBJ2-3	once	TRBD2	TGTGCCATCAGTGAGTCACAGCGGGAGTCAGATACGCAGTATTTT	CAISESQRESDTQYF
TRBV27	TRBJ2-7	few	TRBD2	TGTGCCAGCAGTTTTCGGGGGGAGCTCTACGAGCAGTACTTC	CASSFRGELYEQYF
TRBV6-5	TRBJ1-6	.	.	TGTGCCAGCAGTTATGGACAGAGTAATTCACCCCTCCACTTT	CASSYGQSNSPLHF
TRBV19	TRBJ1-2	few	.	TGTGCCAGTAGTATCTTGACAGGAGATAACTATGGCTACACCTTC	CASSILTGDNYGYTF
TRBV6-1	TRBJ2-7	.	.	TGTGCCAGCAGTGTCCCTCGGGGGTCCTACGAGCAGTACTTC	CASSVPRGSYEQYF
TRBV23-1	TRBJ2-1	.	TRBD1	TGCGCCAGCAGTCAACTAGACAGGGGTGAGCACCTCCGATCGCGAAATGAGCAGTTCTTC	CASSQLDRGEHLRSRNEQFF
TRBV7-2	TRBJ2-2	few	.	TGTGCCAGCAGCCAACTTAGCTGGGAGCTGTTTTTT	CASSQLSWELFF
TRBV30	TRBJ2-4	.	.	TGTGCCTGGAGCGCCTGGGGCCTGGAGAGGGCCAAAAACATTCAGTACTTC	CAWSAWGLERAKNIQYF
TRBV7-2	TRBJ2-3	.	.	TGTGCCAGCAGCTTGTCGCGGGTACAGTATTTT	CASSLSRVQYF
TRBV7-8	TRBJ2-7	few	.	TGTGCCAGCAGCTTAGCGCAGGGCGGACCCTACGAGCAGTACTTC	CASSLAQGGPYEQYF
TRBV11-2	TRBJ2-6	.	.	TGTGCCAGCAGCTTGTCAGGGGCCAACGTCCTGACTTTC	CASSLSGANVLTF
TRBV7-2	TRBJ2-7	.	TRBD1	TGTGCCAGCACCATGGACAGGGTGAACGACGAGCAGTACTTC	CASTMDRVNDEQYF
TRBV2	TRBJ2-1	few	.	TGTGCCAGCAGTGACCGGGACAAGGGCTCCTACAATGAGCAGTTCTTC	CASSDRDKGSYNEQFF
TRBV7-9	TRBJ2-7	few	.	TGTGCCAGCAGCTTAGTAAGTGACAGGATGGGGAAGCAGTACTTC	CASSLVSDRMGKQYF
TRBV18	TRBJ1-5	few	.	TGTGCCAGCTCACCACCGGGAGGGAATCAGCCCCAGCATTTT	CASSPPGGNQPQHF
TRBV28	TRBJ2-3	few	.	TGTGCCAGCAGTCTGGCTTTCGGCAGGGGAACAGATACGCAGTATTTT	CASSLAFGRGTDTQYF
TRBV25-1	TRBJ2-4	few	.	TGTGCCAGCAGTGATCCGGCGGGGGCAAACATTCAGTACTTC	CASSDPAGANIQYF
TRBV25-1	TRBJ2-1	few	.	TGTGCCAGCAGTGAGGGCGGGGCACCCAATGAGCAGTTCTTC	CASSEGGAPNEQFF
TRBV28	TRBJ2-1	.	TRBD2	TGTGCCAGCAGTTTTCCCCCCGGACTAGCGGGACGGAGTGAGCAGTTCTTC	CASSFPPGLAGRSEQFF
TRBV23-1	TRBJ1-1	few	.	TGCGCCAGCAGTCAAAGCAGGGACACTGAAGCTTTCTTT	CASSQSRDTEAFF